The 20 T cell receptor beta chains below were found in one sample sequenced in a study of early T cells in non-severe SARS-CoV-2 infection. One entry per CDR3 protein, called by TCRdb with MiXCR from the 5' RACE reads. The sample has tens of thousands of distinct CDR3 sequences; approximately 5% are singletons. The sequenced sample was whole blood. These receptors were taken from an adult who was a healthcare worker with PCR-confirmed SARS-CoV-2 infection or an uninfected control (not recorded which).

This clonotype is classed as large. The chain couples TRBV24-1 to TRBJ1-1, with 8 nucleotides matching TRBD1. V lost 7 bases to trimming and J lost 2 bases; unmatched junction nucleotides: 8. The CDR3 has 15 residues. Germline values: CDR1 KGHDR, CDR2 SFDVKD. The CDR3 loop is CATRPSGQANTEAFF. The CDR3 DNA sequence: TGTGCCACCAGGCCCTCGGGACAGGCTAACACTGAAGCTTTCTTT.

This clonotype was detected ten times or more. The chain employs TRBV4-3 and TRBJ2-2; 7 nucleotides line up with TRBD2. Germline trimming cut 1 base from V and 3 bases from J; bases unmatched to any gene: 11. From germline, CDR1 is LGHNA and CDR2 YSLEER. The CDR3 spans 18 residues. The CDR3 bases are TGCGCCAGCAGCCAAGGGACCGGGACTATTGAATACACCGGGGAGCTGTTTTTT. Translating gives CASSQGTGTIEYTGELFF.

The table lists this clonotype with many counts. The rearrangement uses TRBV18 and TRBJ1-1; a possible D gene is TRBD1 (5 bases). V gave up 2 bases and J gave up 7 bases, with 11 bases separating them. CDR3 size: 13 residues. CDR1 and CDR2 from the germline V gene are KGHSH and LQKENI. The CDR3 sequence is CASSPGTANEAFF. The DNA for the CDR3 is TGTGCCAGCTCACCAGGGACGGCAAATGAAGCTTTCTTT.

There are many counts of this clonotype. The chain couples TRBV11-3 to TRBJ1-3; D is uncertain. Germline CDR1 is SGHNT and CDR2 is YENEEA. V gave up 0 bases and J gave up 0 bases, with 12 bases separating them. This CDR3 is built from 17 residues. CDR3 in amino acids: CASSLDGAPRSGNTIYF. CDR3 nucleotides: TGTGCCAGCAGCTTAGATGGAGCGCCACGCTCTGGAAACACCATATATTTT.

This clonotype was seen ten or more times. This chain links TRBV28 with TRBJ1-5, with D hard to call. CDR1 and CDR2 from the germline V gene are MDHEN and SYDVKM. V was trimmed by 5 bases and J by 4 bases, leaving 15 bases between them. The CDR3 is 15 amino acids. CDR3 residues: CASSPSGDTNQPQHF. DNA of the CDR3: TGTGCCAGCAGTCCTTCGGGCGATACAAATCAGCCCCAGCATTTT.

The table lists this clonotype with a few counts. The CDR3 region has the DNA TGTGCCAGTAGTATCGGTCCCGAAGATACGCAGTATTTT. Translated: CASSIGPEDTQYF. The J gene is TRBJ2-3, the V gene TRBV19; D unresolved. Per the germline V gene, CDR1 is LNHDA and CDR2 is SQIVND (reference sequence). The CDR3 has 13 residues. The V gene lost 3 bases and the J gene lost 5 bases, with 9 bases spanning the gap. Variable domain in full (rest from reference TRBV19 and TRBJ2-3): DGGITQSPKYLFRKEGQNVTLSCEQNLNHDAMYWYRQDPGQGLRLIYYSQIVNDFQKGDIAEGYSVSREKKESFPLTVTSAQKNPTAFYLCASSIGPEDTQYFGPGTRLTVL.

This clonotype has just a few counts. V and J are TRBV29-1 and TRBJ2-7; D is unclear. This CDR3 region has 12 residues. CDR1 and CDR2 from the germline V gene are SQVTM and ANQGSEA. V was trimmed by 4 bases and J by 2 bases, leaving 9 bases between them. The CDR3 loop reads CSVARTPYEQYF. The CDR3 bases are TGCAGCGTTGCCAGGACCCCCTACGAGCAGTACTTC.

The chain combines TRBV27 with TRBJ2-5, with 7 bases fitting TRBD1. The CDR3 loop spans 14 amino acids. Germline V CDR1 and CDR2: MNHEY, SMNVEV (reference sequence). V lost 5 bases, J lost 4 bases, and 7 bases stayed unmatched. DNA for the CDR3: TGTGCCAGCAGTCCAACGACAGGGACAGAGACCCAGTACTTC. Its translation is CASSPTTGTETQYF.

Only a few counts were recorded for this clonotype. The DNA of the CDR3 is TGTGCCTGGGGGGGAGGGAAGGATACGCAGTATTTT. Translation gives CAWGGGKDTQYF. The J gene is TRBJ2-3, the V gene TRBV30, with 7 bases matching TRBD2. Germline lookup yields CDR1 GTSNPN and CDR2 SVGIG (reference sequence). V lost 5 bases to trimming and J lost 6 bases; unmatched junction nucleotides: 5. The CDR3 has 12 amino acids.

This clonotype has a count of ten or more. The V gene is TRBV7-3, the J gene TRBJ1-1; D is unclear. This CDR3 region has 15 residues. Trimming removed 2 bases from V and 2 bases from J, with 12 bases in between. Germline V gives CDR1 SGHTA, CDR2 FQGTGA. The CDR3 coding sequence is TGTGCCAGCAGCTTACTCCGGCTATCTAACACTGAAGCTTTCTTT. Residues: CASSLLRLSNTEAFF.

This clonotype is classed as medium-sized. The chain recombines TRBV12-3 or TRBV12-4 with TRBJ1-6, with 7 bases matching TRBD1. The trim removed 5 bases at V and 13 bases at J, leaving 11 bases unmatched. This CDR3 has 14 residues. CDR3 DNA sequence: TGTGCCAGCAGTACCTCCGGGACAGCCTATCCCCTCCACTTT. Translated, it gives CASSTSGTAYPLHF.

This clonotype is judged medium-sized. The CDR3 reads CASSYGGITDTQYF. CDR3 sequence (DNA): TGTGCCAGCAGTTACGGCGGAATCACAGATACGCAGTATTTT. The rearrangement links TRBV6-2 or TRBV6-3 to TRBJ2-3; D is unresolved. Trimming removed 2 bases at V and 2 bases at J, with 8 bases between. The CDR3 is made up of 14 amino acids. Germline V CDR1 and CDR2: MNHEY, SVGEGT.

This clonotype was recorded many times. The CDR3 loop is CASSLGRVTEAFF. The CDR3 DNA is TGTGCCAGCAGCCTTGGGAGAGTCACTGAAGCTTTCTTT. The chain combines TRBV3-1 with TRBJ1-1; no firm D call. Deletions cut 4 bases from V and 4 bases from J, with 10 bases between. Germline V gives CDR1 LGHDT, CDR2 YNNKEL (reference sequence). This CDR3 is built from 13 residues.

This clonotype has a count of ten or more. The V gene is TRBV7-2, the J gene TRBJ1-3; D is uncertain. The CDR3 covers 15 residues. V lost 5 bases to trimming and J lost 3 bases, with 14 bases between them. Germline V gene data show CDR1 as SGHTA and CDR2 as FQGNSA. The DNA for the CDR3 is TGTGCCAGCAGCCAGGAGGGAGGGATTGGAAACACCATATATTTT. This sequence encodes CASSQEGGIGNTIYF.

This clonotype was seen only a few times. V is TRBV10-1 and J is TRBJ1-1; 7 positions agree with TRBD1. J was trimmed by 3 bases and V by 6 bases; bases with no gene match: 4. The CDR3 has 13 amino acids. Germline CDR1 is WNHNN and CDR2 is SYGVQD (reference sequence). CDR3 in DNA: TGCGCCAGCAGCGGGGACAGCTACACTGAAGCTTTCTTT. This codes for CASSGDSYTEAFF.

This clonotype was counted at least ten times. This CDR3 reads CSARSPGSNQPQHF. The CDR3 coding sequence is TGCAGTGCTAGATCCCCAGGGAGCAATCAGCCCCAGCATTTT. The chain carries TRBV20-1 and TRBJ1-5; possible D gene TRBD1, 5 bases. Trimming cost V 2 bases and J 1 base, with 9 bases left between them. The CDR3 has 14 residues. Germline assignment: CDR1 DFQATT and CDR2 SNEGSKA (reference sequence).

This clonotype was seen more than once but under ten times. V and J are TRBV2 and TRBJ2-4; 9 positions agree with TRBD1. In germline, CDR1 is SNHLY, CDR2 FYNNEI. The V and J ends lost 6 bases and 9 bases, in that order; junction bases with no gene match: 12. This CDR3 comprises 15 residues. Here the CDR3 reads CASSGEGQGLSIQYF. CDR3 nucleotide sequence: TGTGCCAGCAGCGGGGAGGGACAGGGTCTGAGCATTCAGTACTTC.

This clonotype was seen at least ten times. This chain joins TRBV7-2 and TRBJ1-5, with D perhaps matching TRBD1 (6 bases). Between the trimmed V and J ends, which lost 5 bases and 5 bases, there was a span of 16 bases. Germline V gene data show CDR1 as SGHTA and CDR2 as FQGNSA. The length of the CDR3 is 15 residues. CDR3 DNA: TGTGCCAGCAGCCATGAGGGGGGACCTTATCAGCCCCAGCATTTT. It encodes CASSHEGGPYQPQHF.

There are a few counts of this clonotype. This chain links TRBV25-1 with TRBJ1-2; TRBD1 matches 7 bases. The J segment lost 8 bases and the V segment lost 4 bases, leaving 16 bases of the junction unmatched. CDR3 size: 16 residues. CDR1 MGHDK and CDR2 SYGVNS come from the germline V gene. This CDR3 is CASSGETGKYVRGYTF. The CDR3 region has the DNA TGTGCCAGCAGTGGCGAGACAGGGAAGTATGTTAGGGGCTACACCTTC.

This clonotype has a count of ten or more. The CDR3 DNA reads TGTGCCAGCATGAAGGACGGAGGATTCTACGAGCAGTACTTC. It codes for CASMKDGGFYEQYF. The chain has TRBV3-1 and TRBJ2-7; weak D call: TRBD2 (5 bases). This CDR3 has 14 amino acids. In germline, CDR1 is LGHDT, CDR2 YNNKEL (reference sequence). V was pared by 7 bases and J by 3 bases, with 16 bases between.